The rows below give T cell receptor beta chains drawn from one sample of a study of a mutant IDH1 vaccine in newly diagnosed glioma. Which antigens these TCRs recognize remains unknown. The data were produced by immunoSEQ multiplex PCR, yet TCRdb's version contains in-frame clones alone and is incomplete. Of about 24,000 clones in the sample, 70% to 85% were seen once. The sequences come from PBMCs, collected from a glioma patient whose treatment included an IDH1 peptide vaccine. Source of these receptors: a man between 35 and 55 years old with glioma. Each CDR3 is given without its conserved first and last residue. The D gene is left open where the match is weak.

.	TRBJ2-1	TRBV15	ATSPGYGGDEQF
TRBD2	TRBJ2-5	TRBV6-5	ASSYLGSGSGKTQY
.	TRBJ2-2	TRBV5-5	ASSLATVNTGELF
TRBD1	TRBJ1-1	TRBV18	ASLSQTRTGGLEAF
TRBD2	TRBJ2-7	TRBV29-1	SVQSDGGGEQY
.	TRBJ1-1	TRBV7-9	ASSPEGWTEAF
.	TRBJ1-6	TRBV10-3	AISENQQSPNSPLH
.	TRBJ2-7	TRBV15	ATIPGTYEQY
.	TRBJ2-1	TRBV9	ASSGTFGALRDEQF
TRBD1	TRBJ2-7	TRBV2	ASSGDRGNEQY
.	TRBJ2-4	TRBV27	ARSPLAKNIQY
.	TRBJ2-3	TRBV6-5	ASSFTGKITDTQY
.	TRBJ2-5	TRBV7-9	ASSLVRGGMRETQY
.	TRBJ1-1	TRBV5-1	ASSGSRNTEAF
TRBD1	TRBJ1-5	TRBV9	ASSVGGTENQPQH